A single sample is the source of the 20 T cell receptor beta chains below, sequenced in a study of cytomegalovirus exposure and HLA in healthy donors. With 60 Vbeta and 13 Jbeta primers, the PCR was carried out. Sequencing used immunoSEQ multiplex PCR; TCRdb keeps in-frame clones, though not all of them. The sample carries 75,000 to 90,000 clones, about 78% recorded once. The specimen was PBMCs. These receptors were obtained from a woman aged 40 to 49 in good health and CMV-seropositive.

The CDR3 protein is CASSERQGTMNTEAFF. CDR3 coding DNA: TGTGCCAGCAGTGAAAGACAGGGAACCATGAACACTGAAGCTTTCTTT. The chain links TRBV6-1 to TRBJ1-1; 7 bases are shared with TRBD1. Losses at the gene ends were 2 bases for V and 0 bases for J; bases not matched to a gene: 6. This CDR3 has 16 amino acids. The germline CDR1 and CDR2 sequences are MNHNS and SASEGT.

V usage is TRBV9 and J usage is TRBJ2-5, with 11 bases fitting TRBD1. Losses at the gene ends were 4 bases for V and 4 bases for J; bases not matched to a gene: 12. This CDR3 contains 17 residues. Germline CDR1 SGDLS, CDR2 YYNGEE. CDR3 residues: CASSPRLGTGGGETQYF. The CDR3 DNA sequence: TGTGCCAGCAGCCCCAGACTCGGGACAGGGGGAGGAGAGACCCAGTACTTC.

The chain carries TRBV10-3 and TRBJ2-3, with 10 nucleotides matching TRBD2. The CDR3 is 15 residues long. J gave up 2 bases and V 3 bases, and 2 bases lay outside the gene matches. Germline V gene sequence: CDR1 ENHRY, CDR2 SYGVKD. CDR3 residues: CAISELAGTTDTQYF. The CDR3 region has the DNA TGTGCCATCAGTGAACTAGCGGGGACCACAGATACGCAGTATTTT.

The V gene is TRBV9, the J gene TRBJ1-4; a possible D gene is TRBD1 (5 bases). The V gene lost 4 bases and the J gene lost 0 bases, with 13 bases spanning the gap. The CDR3 spans 16 residues. Germline CDR1 SGDLS, CDR2 YYNGEE. This CDR3 is CASSPTSGATNEKLFF. CDR3 sequence (DNA): TGTGCCAGCAGCCCTACGTCGGGGGCAACTAATGAAAAACTGTTTTTT.

In its sample, this clone was seen a few times. The chain recombines TRBV5-1 with TRBJ2-7, with 10 positions matching TRBD1. V was pared by 1 base and J by 3 bases, with 4 bases of the junction left unmatched. This CDR3 has 15 amino acids. Per germline, CDR1 SGHRS and CDR2 YFSETQ. In DNA form, the CDR3 reads TGCGCCAGCAGCTTGCGGTGGGACAGGGGCTACGAGCAGTACTTC. This encodes CASSLRWDRGYEQYF.

The rearrangement uses TRBV5-8 and TRBJ1-4; TRBD1 is a possible D gene (6 bases). V was trimmed by 6 bases and J by 7 bases, leaving 13 bases between them. CDR1 SGHTS and CDR2 YDEGEE come from the germline V gene. This CDR3 region has 13 residues. This CDR3 is CASTHRVGEKLFF. The CDR3 DNA follows: TGTGCCAGCACCCACAGGGTTGGTGAAAAACTGTTTTTT.

This clone appeared a few times. The chain carries TRBV5-6 and TRBJ2-7, with a weak D call TRBD2 (5 bases). Trimming removed 3 bases from V and 1 base from J, with 8 bases in between. This CDR3 contains 13 residues. Germline V gene lookup returns CDR1 SGHDT and CDR2 YYEEEE. The CDR3 coding sequence is TGTGCCAGCAGCTCGAGGACTTCCTACGAGCAGTACTTC. As protein: CASSSRTSYEQYF.

This sequence joins TRBV5-1 and TRBJ2-7; the D gene is possibly TRBD2 (5 bases). Germline V gene sequence: CDR1 SGHRS, CDR2 YFSETQ. V shed 1 base and J shed 2 bases, with 7 bases lying between them. The CDR3 covers 13 residues. The chain's CDR3 is CASSLTGTYEQYF. The DNA for the CDR3 is TGCGCCAGCAGCTTGACGGGGACCTACGAGCAGTACTTC.

The chain links TRBV19 to TRBJ1-2; D is undetermined. The CDR3 consists of 16 residues. With 1 base removed from V and 1 base from J, the gap between germline ends came to 13 bases. CDR1 LNHDA and CDR2 SQIVND come from the germline V gene (reference sequence). The CDR3 DNA reads TGTGCCAGTAGTATAGGGTCCATGACTCTTAACTATGGCTACACCTTC. Protein: CASSIGSMTLNYGYTF.

This chain connects TRBV5-6 to TRBJ1-4; TRBD1 might be the D (5 bases). Trimming left V 3 bases short and J 0 bases short, with 9 bases between. CDR1 SGHDT and CDR2 YYEEEE come from the germline V gene. The CDR3 consists of 15 residues. The CDR3 nucleotides are TGTGCCAGCAGCTGGCGGGGGACAACTAATGAAAAACTGTTTTTT. This gives the protein CASSWRGTTNEKLFF. The full variable domain, rest sourced from reference TRBV5-6 and TRBJ1-4, is DAGVTQSPTHLIKTRGQQVTLRCSPKSGHDTVSWYQQALGQGPQFIFQYYEEEERQRGNFPDRFSGHQFPNYSSELNVNALLLGDSALYLCASSWRGTTNEKLFFGSGTQLSVL.

Concerning this clone: Other DNA sequences within the sample encode an identical CDR3. The chain is built from TRBV2 and TRBJ1-1, with TRBD1 matching over 9 bases. The CDR3 is 14 amino acids. The germline V gene encodes CDR1 SNHLY and CDR2 FYNNEI. V shed 3 bases and J 1 base; nucleotides not matched to a gene: 0. In DNA, the CDR3 is TGTGCCAGCAGTGAGGGACAGGGGAACACTGAAGCTTTCTTT. Translated: CASSEGQGNTEAFF.

V is TRBV6-5 and J is TRBJ2-7; 9 bases align to TRBD1. CDR3 length: 13 residues. After removal of 6 bases from V and 5 bases from J, the junction contained 5 bases not matched to a gene. Germline CDR1 is MNHEY and CDR2 is SVGAGI. CDR3 nucleotide sequence: TGTGCCAGCAGGAGGACAGGGGCTGACGAGCAGTACTTC. Protein: CASRRTGADEQYF.

This chain uses TRBV18 with TRBJ1-6; maybe TRBD1 (6 bases). The germline V gene encodes CDR1 KGHSH and CDR2 LQKENI. Trimming stripped 1 base from V and 7 bases from J, with 14 bases between. This CDR3 comprises 16 residues. As DNA, the CDR3 is TGTGCCAGCTCACCACGCGACAGGTTGGACAATTCACCCCTCCACTTT. Its protein product is CASSPRDRLDNSPLHF. The variable domain in full, with the rest retrieved from reference TRBV18 and TRBJ1-6, is NAGVMQNPRHLVRRRGQEARLRCSPMKGHSHVYWYRQLPEEGLKFMVYLQKENIIDESGMPKERFSAEFPKEGPSILRIQQVVRGDSAAYFCASSPRDRLDNSPLHFGNGTRLTVT.

This chain joins TRBV6-5 and TRBJ2-7; 8 bases align to TRBD2. The ends lost 6 bases at V and 5 bases at J; junction bases unmatched: 9. The germline gives CDR1 MNHEY, CDR2 SVGAGI. The CDR3 contains 14 residues. In DNA form, the CDR3 reads TGTGCCAGCAGATCCGGGGGGGGGCCTAACGAGCAGTACTTC. This gives the protein CASRSGGGPNEQYF.

A remark on this clone: The sample contains more than one DNA sequence encoding this CDR3. The chain combines TRBV28 with TRBJ1-5; D is ambiguous. Trimming took 4 bases from V and 6 from J, leaving 16 bases between them. Germline lookup yields CDR1 MDHEN and CDR2 SYDVKM. The CDR3 sequence is 15 residues long. The CDR3 loop is CASSSPRGARQPQHF. As DNA, the CDR3 is TGTGCCAGCAGTTCACCCCGGGGTGCACGTCAGCCCCAGCATTTT. Supplemented by reference TRBV28 and TRBJ1-5, the full variable domain reads DVKVTQSSRYLVKRTGEKVFLECVQDMDHENMFWYRQDPGLGLRLIYFSYDVKMKEKGDIPEGYSVSREKKERFSLILESASTNQTSMYLCASSSPRGARQPQHFGDGTRLSIL.

V gene TRBV15 combines with J gene TRBJ2-7, with D possibly TRBD1 on 6 matching bases. V lost 10 bases and J lost 1, with 17 bases in between. The length of the CDR3 is 14 residues. The V gene's germline CDR1 is LNHNV and CDR2 YYDKDF (reference sequence). CDR3 in DNA: TGTGCCATCAGGGCCCACCAGGGGTCCTACGAGCAGTACTTC. It specifies CAIRAHQGSYEQYF.

The sample holds a few counts of this clone. The genes are TRBV6-4 and TRBJ1-1, with TRBD1 matching 9 bases. Germline V gene data show CDR1 as MRHNA and CDR2 as SNTAGT. This CDR3 region has 14 residues. After removal of 0 bases from V and 12 bases from J, the junction contained 8 bases not matched to a gene. CDR3 sequence reads: CASSDSGDRDETFF. Written as DNA, the CDR3 is TGTGCCAGCAGTGACTCTGGGGACAGGGACGAAACTTTCTTT.

This chain connects TRBV5-1 to TRBJ1-2; TRBD1 matches 9 bases. Germline CDR1 SGHRS, CDR2 YFSETQ. CDR3 length: 14 amino acids. J lost 8 bases, V lost 3 bases, and 8 bases had no gene match. CDR3 amino acids: CASSSGTGRDGYTF. As DNA, the CDR3 is TGCGCCAGCAGCTCGGGGACAGGGCGGGACGGCTACACCTTC.

This chain connects TRBV19 to TRBJ1-2; maybe TRBD1 (5 bases). The CDR3 is made up of 15 amino acids. V dropped 5 bases and J dropped 0 bases, with 13 bases sitting between them. Germline loops: CDR1 LNHDA, CDR2 SQIVND (reference sequence). In DNA form, the CDR3 reads TGTGCCAGTAGTTGGTGGACAATTTCTAACTATGGCTACACCTTC. Translation: CASSWWTISNYGYTF.

V and J are TRBV28 and TRBJ1-2; unclear D gene. Germline loops: CDR1 MDHEN, CDR2 SYDVKM. V dropped 6 bases and J dropped 2 bases, with 4 bases sitting between them. The CDR3 spans 11 residues. The CDR3 DNA reads as TGTGCCAGCAGGACAAACTATGGCTACACCTTC. It encodes CASRTNYGYTF.